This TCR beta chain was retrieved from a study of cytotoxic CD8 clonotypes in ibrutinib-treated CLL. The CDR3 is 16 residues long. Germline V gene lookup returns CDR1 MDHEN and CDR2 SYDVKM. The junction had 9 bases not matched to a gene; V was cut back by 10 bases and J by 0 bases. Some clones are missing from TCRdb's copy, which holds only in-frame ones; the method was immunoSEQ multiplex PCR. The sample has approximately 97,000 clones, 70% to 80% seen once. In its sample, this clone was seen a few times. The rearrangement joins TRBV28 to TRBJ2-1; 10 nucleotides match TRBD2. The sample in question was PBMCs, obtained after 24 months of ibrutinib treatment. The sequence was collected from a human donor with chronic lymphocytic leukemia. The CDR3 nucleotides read TGTGCCATCCTAGGACTAGCGGCACACTCCTACAATGAGCAGTTCTTC. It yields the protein CAILGLAAHSYNEQFF.